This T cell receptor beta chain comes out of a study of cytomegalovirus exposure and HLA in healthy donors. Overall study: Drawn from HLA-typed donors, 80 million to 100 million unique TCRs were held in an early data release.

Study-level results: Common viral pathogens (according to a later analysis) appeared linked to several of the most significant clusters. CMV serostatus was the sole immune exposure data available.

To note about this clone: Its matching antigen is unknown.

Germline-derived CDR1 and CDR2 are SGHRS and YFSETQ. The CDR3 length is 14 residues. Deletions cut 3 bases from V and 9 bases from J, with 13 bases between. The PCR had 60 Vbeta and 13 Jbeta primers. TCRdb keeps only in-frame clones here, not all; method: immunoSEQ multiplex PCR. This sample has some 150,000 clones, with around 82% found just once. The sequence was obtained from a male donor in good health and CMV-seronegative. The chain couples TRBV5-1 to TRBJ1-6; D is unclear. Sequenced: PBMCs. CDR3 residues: CASSWAQAGSPLHF. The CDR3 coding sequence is TGCGCCAGCAGCTGGGCCCAGGCTGGTTCACCCCTCCACTTT.